Below, 27 T cell receptor beta chains from the same sample are listed, as sequenced in a study of human T cells and chemical hapten exposure. A single record per CDR3 protein comes from TCRdb applying MiXCR to the RACE reads. Of 270,000 or so distinct CDR3 sequences in the sample, around 7% were seen once. Time point specified: pre-sensitization, week 0. The sample's treatment: therapeutic diphenylcyclopropenone sensitization with weekly scalp DPC. Sample: whole blood, taken in connection with sensitization to the hapten diphenylcyclopropenone (DPC). These receptor sequences come from a man younger than 30 with alopecia areata. Some clones in this sample may be carry-over from other donors' samples.

The table lists this clonotype with many counts. The J gene is TRBJ1-2, the V gene TRBV6-2 or TRBV6-3; tentative D call: TRBD1 (5 bases). Deletions cut 2 bases from V and 1 base from J, with 8 bases between. The CDR3 contains 14 residues. Per the germline V gene, CDR1 is MNHEY and CDR2 is SVGEGT. The CDR3 DNA is TGTGCCAGCAGTTACGGGGGGATTAACTATGGCTACACCTTC. This codes for CASSYGGINYGYTF.

This rearrangement joins TRBV7-4 to TRBJ2-1; D possibly corresponds to TRBD1 (6 bases). Germline CDR1 and CDR2: SGHVT and SQSDAQ. CDR3 size: 15 residues. V lost 4 bases and J 8 bases, leaving 18 bases between the germline ends. CDR3 amino acids: CASSSQGRNCDEQFF. The CDR3 coding sequence is TGTGCCAGCAGCTCGCAGGGGCGCAACTGCGATGAGCAGTTCTTC.

The CDR3 loop is CASSLMDNEQFF. In DNA, the CDR3 is TGTGCCAGCAGTTTGATGGACAATGAGCAGTTCTTC. V is TRBV12-3 or TRBV12-4 and J is TRBJ2-1; D is unclear. Trimming removed 3 bases from V and 5 bases from J, with 5 bases in between. This CDR3 region has 12 residues.

This clonotype was observed many times. CDR3 loop: CATTPGRFTGELFF. The CDR3 DNA is TGTGCCACGACACCGGGACGCTTCACCGGGGAGCTGTTTTTT. The V gene is TRBV7-8, the J gene TRBJ2-2, with D possibly being TRBD1 or TRBD2 (5 bases each). The V gene's germline CDR1 is SGHVS and CDR2 FQNEAQ. The CDR3 contains 14 residues. The ends were cut back, 10 bases at V and 4 bases at J, with 16 bases in the middle.

V and J are TRBV20-1 and TRBJ1-1, with D hard to call. The CDR3 consists of 15 residues. V was pared by 1 base and J by 4 bases, with 16 bases between. CDR1 is DFQATT and CDR2 is SNEGSKA in the germline V gene (reference sequence). The CDR3 loop reads CSARGPLRVSTEAFF. The CDR3 DNA reads as TGCAGTGCTAGAGGTCCTCTTCGGGTCAGCACTGAAGCTTTCTTT.

This clonotype was observed a handful of times. This chain connects TRBV27 to TRBJ1-1; D call uncertain. V gave up 1 base and J gave up 5 bases, with 8 bases separating them. This CDR3 has 13 amino acids. Germline values: CDR1 MNHEY, CDR2 SMNVEV (reference sequence). Here the CDR3 DNA reads TGTGCCAGCAGTTTATTATTGGGAACTGAAGCTTTCTTT. Translated, it gives CASSLLLGTEAFF.

Worth noting for this clonotype: A read error may be the cause here, since a much bigger clone is one base away. The rearrangement joins TRBV7-2 to TRBJ2-5; 7 positions match TRBD1. The J segment lost 9 bases and the V segment lost 5 bases, leaving 9 bases of the junction unmatched. CDR1 and CDR2 (germline): SGHTA, FQGNSA. The CDR3 contains 13 residues. CDR3 sequence (DNA): TGTGCCAGCAGCCCGTGGGACAGCGAGGCCCAGTACTTC. Translation: CASSPWDSEAQYF.

The chain carries TRBV10-1 and TRBJ1-6; no clear D gene. Trimming took off 3 bases at V and 4 bases at J, with 7 bases between the two ends. This CDR3 has 14 residues. Germline lookup yields CDR1 WNHNN and CDR2 SYGVQD (reference sequence). The DNA for the CDR3 is TGCGCCAGCAGTGACGGGTCATATAATTCACCCCTCCACTTT. It specifies CASSDGSYNSPLHF.

This clonotype was counted only a few times. The chain joins TRBV12-3 or TRBV12-4 to TRBJ2-3; tentatively, D is TRBD1 (6 bases). The V and J ends lost 6 bases and 3 bases respectively, with 13 bases between them. The CDR3 runs to 14 residues. The CDR3: CASRRRQETDTQYF. The CDR3 nucleotides are TGTGCCAGCAGAAGAAGACAGGAGACAGATACGCAGTATTTT.

J is TRBJ2-5 and V is TRBV3-1; a possible D gene is TRBD1 (6 bases). The CDR3 runs 15 residues. Germline V CDR1 and CDR2: LGHDT, YNNKEL (reference sequence). Trimming shortened V by 2 bases and J by 0 bases, and 10 bases separated the two germline ends. The DNA of the CDR3 is TGTGCCAGCAGCCAACACACAGGGTACCAAGAGACCCAGTACTTC. Translated, it gives CASSQHTGYQETQYF.

This clonotype appeared a few times. The rearrangement uses TRBV7-9 and TRBJ1-2; no firm D call. CDR3 length: 14 amino acids. CDR1 and CDR2 (germline): SEHNR, FQNEAQ (reference sequence). Deletions cut 1 base from V and 4 bases from J, with 10 bases between. The CDR3 spells CASSLEAGVYGYTF. The CDR3 DNA reads TGTGCCAGCAGCTTAGAGGCCGGGGTCTATGGCTACACCTTC.

This clonotype was counted ten times or more. The chain combines TRBV20-1 with TRBJ2-1; 13 positions match TRBD2. The CDR3 length is 16 residues. CDR1 is DFQATT, CDR2 SNEGSKA, per germline (reference sequence). With 5 bases clipped from V and 5 bases from J, the junction kept 9 bases outside the gene matches. DNA for the CDR3: TGCAGTGCTCCTGCACCGGGACTAGCGGGGAACAATGAGCAGTTCTTC. Amino acid sequence: CSAPAPGLAGNNEQFF.

This clonotype came up once. The V call is TRBV7-9, the J call TRBJ2-1, with 12 bases identical to TRBD2. Trimming removed 0 bases from V and 6 bases from J; junction bases left unmatched: 18. This CDR3 has 21 amino acids. Germline V lookup: CDR1 SEHNR, CDR2 FQNEAQ (reference sequence). In nucleotides, the CDR3 is TGTGCCAGCAGCTTAGCCCGCTCGGTTGCTAGCGGGGGGGGCGGGCCCAATGAGCAGTTCTTC. Residues: CASSLARSVASGGGGPNEQFF.

This chain links TRBV7-2 with TRBJ1-2, with D possibly TRBD1 on 6 matching bases. The CDR3 is 16 amino acids. The V end was cut by 5 bases, the J end by 0 bases, with 16 bases between. The germline gives CDR1 SGHTA, CDR2 FQGNSA. CDR3 DNA sequence: TGTGCCAGCAGCCCTCCGGGGGCCCAGGCTAACTATGGCTACACCTTC. Its protein product is CASSPPGAQANYGYTF.

The chain employs TRBV12-5 and TRBJ1-1; D call uncertain. Trimming left V 3 bases short and J 6 bases short, with 17 bases between. Germline V CDR1 and CDR2: LGHNT, FRNRAP. This CDR3 comprises 15 residues. The CDR3: CASGLRQSDNPEAFF. DNA for the CDR3: TGTGCTAGTGGTTTACGACAAAGCGATAACCCTGAAGCTTTCTTT.

This clonotype was seen more than once but under ten times. This chain links TRBV14 with TRBJ2-5, with TRBD1 as a possible D gene (5 bases). The germline CDR1 and CDR2 sequences are SGHDN and FVKESK. V lost 0 bases and J lost 7, with 9 bases in between. This CDR3 is 13 amino acids long. CDR3 sequence reads: CASSQEGQTTQYF. CDR3 sequence (DNA): TGTGCCAGCAGCCAAGAGGGGCAAACGACCCAGTACTTC.

The genes are TRBV11-3 and TRBJ2-1; D gene unclear. The CDR3 length is 16 residues. Germline CDR1 SGHNT, CDR2 YENEEA. V was pared by 5 bases and J by 0 bases, with 14 bases between. The CDR3, as DNA: TGTGCCAGCAGCCCCGTTCTGCCATACTCCTACAATGAGCAGTTCTTC. Protein sequence: CASSPVLPYSYNEQFF.

The rearrangement joins TRBV7-3 to TRBJ2-2; D call uncertain. Germline V gives CDR1 SGHTA, CDR2 FQGTGA. V was clipped by 1 base and J by 1 base, with 7 bases between them. The CDR3 has 15 residues. CDR3 amino acids: CASSLIGGNTGELFF. CDR3 nucleotide sequence: TGTGCCAGCAGCTTAATCGGCGGGAACACCGGGGAGCTGTTTTTT.

This clonotype was found a few times. V is TRBV5-1 and J is TRBJ1-3; TRBD1 aligns across 8 bases. There are 14 residues in the CDR3. J was trimmed by 7 bases and V by 5 bases; bases with no gene match: 8. Germline values: CDR1 SGHRS, CDR2 YFSETQ. The CDR3 nucleotides read TGCGCCAGCAGAGCCGGGACAGGAACCAACACCATATATTTT. Protein sequence: CASRAGTGTNTIYF.

This clonotype was found many times. V is TRBV5-6 and J is TRBJ2-5; TRBD1 aligns across 9 bases. There are 13 residues in the CDR3. J lost 5 bases, V lost 4 bases, and 3 bases had no gene match. The V gene's germline CDR1 is SGHDT and CDR2 YYEEEE. This CDR3 is CASSLDRGETQYF. CDR3 sequence (DNA): TGTGCCAGCAGCCTGGACAGGGGCGAGACCCAGTACTTC.

This clonotype was seen repeatedly, ten times or more. CDR3 loop: CASSGVGFNSPLHF. The DNA for the CDR3 is TGTGCCAGCAGCGGAGTCGGTTTTAATTCACCCCTCCACTTT. This rearrangement joins TRBV7-2 to TRBJ1-6; unclear D gene. The CDR3 covers 14 residues. V lost 5 bases and J lost 6, with 11 bases in between. Per germline, CDR1 SGHTA and CDR2 FQGNSA. Full variable domain (outside the CDR3, taken from reference TRBV7-2 and TRBJ1-6): GAGVSQSPSNKVTEKGKDVELRCDPISGHTALYWYRQSLGQGLEFLIYFQGNSAPDKSGLPSDRFSAERTGGSVSTLTIQRTQQEDSAVYLCASSGVGFNSPLHFGNGTRLTVT.

This clonotype was seen repeatedly, ten times or more. This chain links TRBV3-1 with TRBJ1-4; D is undetermined. V was shortened by 3 bases and J by 2 bases, with 10 bases between the two germline ends. The CDR3 sequence is 15 residues long. CDR1 LGHDT and CDR2 YNNKEL come from the germline V gene (reference sequence). The DNA of the CDR3 is TGTGCCAGCAGCCAGGGCCCGGTGACTAATGAAAAACTGTTTTTT. This translates into CASSQGPVTNEKLFF.

The rearrangement joins TRBV5-5 to TRBJ1-3; 7 bases are a match to TRBD1. Germline trimming cut 4 bases from V and 0 bases from J; bases unmatched to any gene: 13. The CDR3 spans 18 residues. Germline V gene sequence: CDR1 SGHKS, CDR2 YYEKEE (reference sequence). In DNA, the CDR3 is TGTGCCAGCAGCCGGGGCCCAAAACCAGGGGGCTCTGGAAACACCATATATTTT. It yields the protein CASSRGPKPGGSGNTIYF.

The rearrangement links TRBV6-2 or TRBV6-3 to TRBJ2-1; D is ambiguous. The V and J ends lost 6 bases and 4 bases respectively, with 13 bases between them. The CDR3 sequence is 14 residues long. Germline CDR1 and CDR2: MNHEY and SVGEGT. The CDR3 loop reads CASSPPLPYNEQFF. The CDR3 DNA follows: TGTGCCAGCAGCCCACCGCTCCCGTACAATGAGCAGTTCTTC.

The chain carries TRBV7-3 and TRBJ2-3; D gene ambiguous. Germline CDR1 reads SGHTA; CDR2 reads FQGTGA. The V and J ends lost 1 base and 2 bases respectively, with 4 bases between them. The CDR3 runs to 13 residues. CDR3 DNA: TGTGCCAGCAGCTTAATTAACACAGATACGCAGTATTTT. Its protein is CASSLINTDTQYF. Full variable domain (outside the CDR3, taken from reference TRBV7-3 and TRBJ2-3): GAGVSQTPSNKVTEKGKYVELRCDPISGHTALYWYRQSLGQGPEFLIYFQGTGAADDSGLPNDRFFAVRPEGSVSTLKIQRTERGDSAVYLCASSLINTDTQYFGPGTRLTVL.

This rearrangement joins TRBV12-3 or TRBV12-4 to TRBJ1-4; D is ambiguous. The CDR3 is 12 residues long. Trimming left V 3 bases short and J 7 bases short, with 6 bases between. This CDR3 is CASSLKAEKLFF. The CDR3 DNA sequence: TGTGCCAGCAGTTTGAAGGCTGAAAAACTGTTTTTT.

This clonotype occurred a few times. The rearrangement links TRBV29-1 to TRBJ2-5; D may be TRBD1 (6 bases). Trimming took 1 base from V and 2 from J, leaving 11 bases between them. CDR3 length equals 14 residues. Germline CDR1 SQVTM, CDR2 ANQGSEA. The CDR3 loop reads CSVEGLRGQETQYF. For the CDR3, the DNA is TGCAGCGTTGAAGGATTAAGGGGGCAAGAGACCCAGTACTTC.